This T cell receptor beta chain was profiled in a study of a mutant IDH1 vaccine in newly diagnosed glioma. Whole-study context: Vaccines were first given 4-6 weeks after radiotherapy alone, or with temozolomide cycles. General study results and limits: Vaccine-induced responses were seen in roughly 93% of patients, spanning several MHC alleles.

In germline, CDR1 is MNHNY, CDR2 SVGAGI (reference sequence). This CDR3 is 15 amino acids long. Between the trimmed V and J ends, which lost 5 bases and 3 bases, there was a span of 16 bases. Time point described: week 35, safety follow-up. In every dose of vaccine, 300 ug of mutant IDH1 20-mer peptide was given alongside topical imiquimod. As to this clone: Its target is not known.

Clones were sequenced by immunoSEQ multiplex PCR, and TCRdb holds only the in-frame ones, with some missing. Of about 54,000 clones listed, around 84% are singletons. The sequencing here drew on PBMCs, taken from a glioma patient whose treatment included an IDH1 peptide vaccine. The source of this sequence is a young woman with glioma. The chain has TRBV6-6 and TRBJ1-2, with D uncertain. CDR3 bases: TGTGCCAGCAGTCTCATCACCGCGCGGGACTATGGCTACACCTTC. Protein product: CASSLITARDYGYTF.